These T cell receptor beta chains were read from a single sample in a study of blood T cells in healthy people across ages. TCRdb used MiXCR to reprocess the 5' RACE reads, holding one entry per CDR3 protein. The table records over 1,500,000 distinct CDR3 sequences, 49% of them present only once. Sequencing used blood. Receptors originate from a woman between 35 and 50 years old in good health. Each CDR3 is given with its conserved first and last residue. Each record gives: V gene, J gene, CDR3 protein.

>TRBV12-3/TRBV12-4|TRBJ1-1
CASGSQGGGRNTEAFF
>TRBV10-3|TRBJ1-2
CAISESLRDGYTF
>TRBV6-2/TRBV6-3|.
CASSYSDTYEQYF
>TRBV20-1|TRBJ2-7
CSALGILSSYEQYF
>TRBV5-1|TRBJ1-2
CASSLEQGGKGYGYTF
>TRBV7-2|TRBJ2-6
CASTGGDSGANVLTF
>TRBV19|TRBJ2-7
CASSKGTGQISYEQYF
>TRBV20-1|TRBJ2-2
CSASYHRGRLTGELFF
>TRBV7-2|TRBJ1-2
CASSLVGQDTGGYTF
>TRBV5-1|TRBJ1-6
CASSLEGQGLSPLHF
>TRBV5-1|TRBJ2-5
CASSPGPPQETQYF
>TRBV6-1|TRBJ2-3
CASNGVTDTQYF
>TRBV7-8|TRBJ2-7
CASSLGGNAYEQYF
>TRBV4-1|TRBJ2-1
CASSGSTSRGFYNEQFF
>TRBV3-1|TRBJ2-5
CASSQSPGQPYQETQYF
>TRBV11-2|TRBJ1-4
CASSFSTGPNEKLFF
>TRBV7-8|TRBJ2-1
CASKAGHNVQFF
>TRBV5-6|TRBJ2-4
CASRRNRITKNIQYF
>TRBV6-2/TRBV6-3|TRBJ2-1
CASSYNRDGGANEQFF
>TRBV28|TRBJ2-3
CASSWVAYTQYF
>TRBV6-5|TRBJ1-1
CASRQGQGNAEAFF
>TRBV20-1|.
CSAREERNEPVETQYF
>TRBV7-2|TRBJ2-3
CASSRGTLYTDTQYF
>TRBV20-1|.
CSASQGLAGNEQYF
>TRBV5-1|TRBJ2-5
CASSFSASGGSSYNEQYF
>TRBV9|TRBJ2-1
CASSVELLAGLNNEQFF
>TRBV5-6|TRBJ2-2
CASTNKGQGNTGELFF
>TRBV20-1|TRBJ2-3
CSVRTGGLPDTQYF
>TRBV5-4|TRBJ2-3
CASSPEGPRDTQYF
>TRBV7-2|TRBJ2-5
CASRIEETQYF
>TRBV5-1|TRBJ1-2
CASSLPGRQSYGYTF
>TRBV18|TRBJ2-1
CASSRISGVNNEQFF
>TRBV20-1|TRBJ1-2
CSARVGQGPNYGYTF
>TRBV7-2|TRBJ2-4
CASSLSVGKNIQYF
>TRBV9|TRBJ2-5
CASSVYPGTQYF
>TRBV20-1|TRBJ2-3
CSASFGDTQYF